One and the same sample provided the 32 T cell receptor beta chains below, sequenced in a study of T cells in Graves' hyperthyroidism and ophthalmopathy. Researchers took RNA transcripts and amplified the TCR beta CDR3 regions from them. The HTBI primer set was used in a first-round RT-PCR of the TCR CDR3. Using its own MiXCR run on the multiplex PCR reads, TCRdb lists one record per CDR3 protein. The top ten clones hold about 30% of a sample with about 400,000 distinct CDR3 sequences, under 15% of them seen once. Sequences were obtained from blood. The receptors derive from a woman aged 25 to 39 with Graves' hyperthyroidism.

The chain links TRBV29-1 to TRBJ2-1, with no clear D. Trimming left V 7 bases short and J 3 bases short, with 13 bases between. The CDR3 covers 13 residues. Per the germline V gene, CDR1 is SQVTM and CDR2 is ANQGSEA. CDR3 loop: CSAPRLGYNEQFF. The CDR3 coding sequence is TGCAGCGCCCCCCGGCTTGGCTACAATGAGCAGTTCTTC.

There are many counts of this clonotype. This chain's CDR3 is CASSLDGREGLNEQFF. DNA of the CDR3: TGTGCCAGCAGCTTAGATGGGCGGGAGGGCCTGAATGAGCAGTTCTTC. The chain couples TRBV11-3 to TRBJ2-1; 9 bases are a match to TRBD2. CDR3 length: 16 residues. Germline trimming cut 0 bases from V and 7 bases from J; bases unmatched to any gene: 7. Per the germline V gene, CDR1 is SGHNT and CDR2 is YENEEA.

Ten or more counts support this clonotype. This chain links TRBV3-1 with TRBJ2-1; the D is unclear. The CDR3 spans 12 residues. Germline CDR1 reads LGHDT; CDR2 reads YNNKEL (reference sequence). V was trimmed by 2 bases and J by 5 bases, leaving 4 bases between them. This CDR3 reads CASSQSNNEQFF. DNA for the CDR3: TGTGCCAGCAGCCAATCAAACAATGAGCAGTTCTTC.

This clonotype has ten or more counts. CDR3 sequence reads: CASSSDLGGLGGYTF. In DNA, the CDR3 is TGTGCCAGCAGCTCGGATCTCGGAGGGTTGGGCGGCTACACCTTC. The chain has TRBV11-2 and TRBJ1-2, with D unclear. The CDR3 extends over 15 amino acids. Germline V gene sequence: CDR1 SGHAT, CDR2 FQNNGV. V lost 4 bases to trimming and J lost 8 bases, with 20 bases between them.

This clonotype was counted many times. This chain uses TRBV28 with TRBJ1-5, with 9 bases matching TRBD1. CDR1 and CDR2 (germline): MDHEN, SYDVKM. V lost 4 bases and J lost 6; bases outside the gene matches: 7. This CDR3 is built from 15 residues. CDR3 sequence reads: CASSSGQGRGQPQHF. In DNA form, the CDR3 reads TGTGCCAGCAGTTCGGGACAGGGAAGGGGTCAGCCCCAGCATTTT.

The CDR3 loop is CASKPGLAGGEQFF. The CDR3 coding sequence is TGTGCCAGCAAACCGGGACTAGCTGGGGGTGAGCAGTTCTTC. This chain connects TRBV6-1 to TRBJ2-1, with 9 nucleotides matching TRBD2. This CDR3 is built from 14 residues. Trimming took 7 bases from V and 9 from J; bases not matched to a gene: 10. Germline assignment: CDR1 MNHNS and CDR2 SASEGT.

Only a few counts were recorded for this clonotype. The chain recombines TRBV25-1 with TRBJ2-1; D not certain. The germline V gene encodes CDR1 MGHDK and CDR2 SYGVNS. V lost 9 bases, J lost 0 bases, and 9 bases lay in between. The CDR3 consists of 13 residues. This CDR3 is CASSDGSYNEQFF. Here the CDR3 DNA reads TGTGCCAGTTCAGATGGCTCCTACAATGAGCAGTTCTTC.

This clonotype was detected many times. The chain carries TRBV5-1 and TRBJ1-6; D not certain. CDR1 is SGHRS, CDR2 YFSETQ, per germline. V was pared by 0 bases and J by 7 bases, with 11 bases between. This CDR3 comprises 15 residues. DNA for the CDR3: TGCGCCAGCAGCTTGGAATCGGGTTGGAATTCACCCCTCCACTTT. Its protein product is CASSLESGWNSPLHF.

In its sample, this clonotype was seen many times. The V and J genes are TRBV18 and TRBJ2-7; D remains unclear. Deletions cut 0 bases from V and 4 bases from J, with 7 bases between. In germline, CDR1 is KGHSH, CDR2 LQKENI. The CDR3 is 13 amino acids. The CDR3 DNA reads as TGTGCCAGCTCACCACCGATGGGGTACGAGCAGTACTTC. Amino acids: CASSPPMGYEQYF.

This clonotype was detected many times. The V gene is TRBV28, the J gene TRBJ2-5, with a weak D call TRBD2 (6 bases). V shed 6 bases and J shed 2 bases, with 16 bases lying between them. CDR1 is MDHEN, CDR2 SYDVKM, per germline. There are 15 residues in the CDR3. This CDR3 is CASRPFGSGQETQYF. In DNA form, the CDR3 reads TGTGCCAGCAGGCCTTTCGGTAGCGGACAAGAGACCCAGTACTTC.

As for this clonotype: One base away lies a much larger clone, so this may be a sequencing read error. Here the CDR3 omits its conserved ending phenylalanine or tryptophan, so a read error is the likely source. The V call is TRBV3-1, the J call TRBJ2-7; possibly TRBD2 for D (6 bases). CDR3 size: 16 residues. CDR1 is LGHDT and CDR2 is YNNKEL in the germline V gene (reference sequence). V lost 0 bases to trimming and J lost 9 bases, with 21 bases between them. The chain's CDR3 is CASSQDTATVGGWQYL. The CDR3 DNA is TGTGCCAGCAGCCAAGATACCGCGACGGTTGGGGGGTGGCAGTACCTC.

The chain couples TRBV20-1 to TRBJ2-2, with 11 bases identical to TRBD1. The J segment lost 2 bases and the V segment lost 6 bases, leaving 5 bases of the junction unmatched. Germline V gene data show CDR1 as DFQATT and CDR2 as SNEGSKA (reference sequence). The CDR3 is 15 amino acids. The CDR3, as DNA: TGCAGTGCCCCAAGGACAGGGGGCAACACCGGGGAGCTGTTTTTT. Protein sequence: CSAPRTGGNTGELFF.

This clonotype was detected many times. The V call is TRBV13, the J call TRBJ2-3, with 11 positions matching TRBD1. V dropped 5 bases and J dropped 6; count of bases not matched to a gene: 7. Germline CDR1 and CDR2: PRHDT and FYEKMQ (reference sequence). The CDR3 is 15 amino acids. In nucleotides, the CDR3 is TGTGCCAGCAGCCCAGGACAGGGGGCGTGGGATACGCAGTATTTT. Protein product: CASSPGQGAWDTQYF.

The chain employs TRBV2 and TRBJ2-5, with 7 positions matching TRBD1. The CDR3 totals 14 residues. CDR1 is SNHLY and CDR2 is FYNNEI in the germline V gene. V dropped 8 bases and J dropped 1; count of bases not matched to a gene: 7. CDR3 in amino acids: CASHRDSIQETQYF. CDR3 nucleotide sequence: TGTGCCAGCCACCGGGACAGCATCCAAGAGACCCAGTACTTC.

This clonotype came up many times. This chain connects TRBV3-1 to TRBJ2-1; D unclear. CDR1 LGHDT and CDR2 YNNKEL come from the germline V gene (reference sequence). V shed 2 bases and J shed 2 bases, with 13 bases lying between them. The CDR3 covers 16 residues. CDR3 sequence reads: CASSQWGGFTYNEQFF. The CDR3 DNA reads TGTGCCAGCAGCCAATGGGGTGGGTTCACCTACAATGAGCAGTTCTTC.

This chain connects TRBV5-1 to TRBJ2-7; weak D call: TRBD2 (6 bases). Per germline, CDR1 SGHRS and CDR2 YFSETQ. The CDR3 spans 15 residues. V was cut by 2 bases and J by 1 base, with 13 bases left in between. This chain's CDR3 is CASSLNRDLSYEQYF. The CDR3 DNA follows: TGCGCCAGCAGCTTAAACCGGGACTTATCCTACGAGCAGTACTTC.

The J gene is TRBJ1-1, the V gene TRBV28, with D possibly matching TRBD1 (6 bases). The CDR3 has 16 amino acids. Germline CDR1 is MDHEN and CDR2 is SYDVKM. Trimming took off 4 bases at V and 7 bases at J, with 22 bases between the two ends. CDR3 sequence (DNA): TGTGCCAGCAGTTCCTCCGGGGGCCCGACGAACCTTGAAGCTTTCTTT. Its protein product is CASSSSGGPTNLEAFF.

This clonotype has ten or more counts. The chain recombines TRBV24-1 with TRBJ2-1, with D maybe TRBD2 (5 bases). The germline V and J ends were trimmed by 5 bases and 2 bases, with 9 bases remaining between them. Per germline, CDR1 KGHDR and CDR2 SFDVKD. This CDR3 is built from 14 residues. The CDR3 DNA is TGTGCCACCAGTGCAGCTAGCCCCTACAATGAGCAGTTCTTC. Its translation is CATSAASPYNEQFF.

The V call is TRBV24-1, the J call TRBJ2-7, with 9 bases lining up with TRBD1. After removal of 10 bases from V and 0 bases from J, the junction contained 15 bases not matched to a gene. Germline CDR1 and CDR2: KGHDR and SFDVKD. The CDR3 extends over 17 amino acids. Here the CDR3 DNA reads TGTGCCACTGCTCCGGGACAGGGACCAGCTATCTCCTACGAGCAGTACTTC. The encoded protein is CATAPGQGPAISYEQYF.

The chain uses TRBV6-1 and TRBJ2-4, with 8 nucleotides matching TRBD2. This CDR3 comprises 14 residues. Germline V gene lookup returns CDR1 MNHNS and CDR2 SASEGT. The J segment lost 6 bases and the V segment lost 1 base, leaving 2 bases of the junction unmatched. Here the CDR3 reads CASSEVAGPNIQYF. The DNA for the CDR3 is TGTGCCAGCAGTGAAGTAGCGGGACCAAACATTCAGTACTTC.

V is TRBV4-1 and J is TRBJ2-1; 9 positions match TRBD1. CDR3 length: 8 amino acids. The germline V gene encodes CDR1 MGHRA and CDR2 YSYEKL. Unmatched junction bases numbered 0, after V lost 9 bases and J lost 15 bases. The CDR3 loop is CARDRGFF. The CDR3 DNA sequence: TGCGCCAGGGACAGGGGGTTCTTC.

The chain couples TRBV20-1 to TRBJ2-7; TRBD1 matches at 10 bases. This CDR3 comprises 13 residues. Germline V gene sequence: CDR1 DFQATT, CDR2 SNEGSKA (reference sequence). V dropped 7 bases and J dropped 2; count of bases not matched to a gene: 5. CDR3 sequence reads: CSVGTGVAYEQYF. CDR3 sequence (DNA): TGCAGTGTAGGGACAGGGGTTGCCTACGAGCAGTACTTC.

This clonotype was observed at least ten times. This chain links TRBV30 with TRBJ1-2, with a possible D match to TRBD1 (5 bases). Germline assignment: CDR1 GTSNPN and CDR2 SVGIG (reference sequence). The CDR3 extends over 14 amino acids. Trimming pared 1 base from V and 4 bases from J, leaving 13 bases between. In nucleotides, the CDR3 is TGTGCCTGGAGTGAGATCGGGACTTTCTATGGCTACACCTTC. Encoded protein: CAWSEIGTFYGYTF. Together with reference TRBV30 and TRBJ1-2, the CDR3 gives the full variable domain: SQTIHQWPATLVQPVGSPLSLECTVEGTSNPNLYWYRQAAGRGLQLLFYSVGIGQISSEVPQNLSASRPQDRQFILSSKKLLLSDSGFYLCAWSEIGTFYGYTFGSGTRLTVV.

The chain carries TRBV20-1 and TRBJ1-3; D is perhaps TRBD1 (6 bases). The CDR3 loop spans 14 amino acids. The germline gives CDR1 DFQATT, CDR2 SNEGSKA (reference sequence). Trimming shortened V by 6 bases and J by 2 bases, and 14 bases separated the two germline ends. DNA of the CDR3: TGCAGTGCCAGACGGGACACGGCTGGAAACACCATATATTTT. Translated, it gives CSARRDTAGNTIYF.

This clonotype was found a few times. V is TRBV25-1 and J is TRBJ1-2, with D perhaps matching TRBD1 (6 bases). Germline CDR1 reads MGHDK; CDR2 reads SYGVNS. This CDR3 is 13 amino acids long. The ends were cut back, 3 bases at V and 3 bases at J, with 8 bases in the middle. CDR3: CASSEGGDYGYTF. The CDR3 DNA reads TGTGCCAGCAGTGAGGGGGGCGACTATGGCTACACCTTC.

This chain uses TRBV28 with TRBJ1-5; D possibly corresponds to TRBD1 (6 bases). V dropped 9 bases and J dropped 0 bases, with 18 bases sitting between them. This CDR3 is 16 amino acids long. CDR1 is MDHEN, CDR2 SYDVKM, per germline. The CDR3 loop reads CASTYREVYSNQPQHF. CDR3 bases: TGTGCCAGTACCTACAGGGAGGTTTATAGCAATCAGCCCCAGCATTTT.

This clonotype was counted many times. The chain recombines TRBV5-1 with TRBJ2-1; D is possibly TRBD1 or TRBD2 (6 bases each). V gave up 7 bases and J gave up 4 bases, with 21 bases separating them. This CDR3 spans 16 amino acids. The germline gives CDR1 SGHRS, CDR2 YFSETQ. CDR3 region: CASGPSGTSGYNEQFF. The CDR3 nucleotides are TGCGCCAGCGGGCCTTCCGGGACAAGCGGGTACAATGAGCAGTTCTTC.

This rearrangement joins TRBV6-1 to TRBJ1-5; D gene uncertain. CDR3 length: 13 residues. V gave up 2 bases and J gave up 3 bases, with 5 bases separating them. Germline values: CDR1 MNHNS, CDR2 SASEGT. The CDR3 spells CASSEQLNQPQHF. Here the CDR3 DNA reads TGTGCCAGCAGTGAACAGCTCAATCAGCCCCAGCATTTT.

There are a few counts of this clonotype. The CDR3 loop reads CASSQWVGDEQFF. The DNA for the CDR3 is TGTGCCAGCAGTCAGTGGGTTGGGGATGAGCAGTTCTTC. V gene TRBV6-1 combines with J gene TRBJ2-1; D is unclear. The V gene lost 5 bases and the J gene lost 8 bases, with 13 bases spanning the gap. CDR1 is MNHNS, CDR2 SASEGT, per germline. CDR3 size: 13 residues.

This clonotype was counted only a few times. V is TRBV5-1 and J is TRBJ1-1; D is unresolved. CDR1 is SGHRS, CDR2 YFSETQ, per germline. V dropped 2 bases and J dropped 7 bases, with 9 bases sitting between them. The CDR3 is 12 residues long. CDR3 protein: CASSFGPNEAFF. DNA for the CDR3: TGCGCCAGCAGCTTCGGTCCCAATGAAGCTTTCTTT.

The chain links TRBV24-1 to TRBJ2-3, with D possibly being TRBD2 (6 bases). The CDR3 is made up of 17 amino acids. In germline, CDR1 is KGHDR, CDR2 SFDVKD. V was pared by 1 base and J by 0 bases, with 13 bases between. DNA for the CDR3: TGTGCCACCAGTGATTTTCGACCTAGCGCTAGCACAGATACGCAGTATTTT. Its protein is CATSDFRPSASTDTQYF.

This clonotype was counted between two and nine times. This rearrangement joins TRBV11-2 to TRBJ1-1; tentative D call: TRBD1 (5 bases). Germline assignment: CDR1 SGHAT and CDR2 FQNNGV. V was shortened by 4 bases and J by 0 bases, with 15 bases between the two germline ends. The CDR3 sequence is 16 residues long. For the CDR3, the DNA is TGTGCCAGCAGCTGGATTGGGGGTGGGATGAACACTGAAGCTTTCTTT. It encodes CASSWIGGGMNTEAFF.